This T cell receptor (beta chain) was sequenced for a study of blood T cell repertoires in COVID-19. The overall study: Sites in the United States, Italy and Spain provided acute and convalescent COVID-19 samples.

Trimming removed 3 bases at V and 7 bases at J, with 12 bases between. CDR3 length equals 13 residues. Sequencing used immunoSEQ multiplex PCR; TCRdb keeps in-frame clones, though not all of them. The data contain about 380,000 clones, more than 65% of them singletons. Sequenced: peripheral blood. This chain uses TRBV12-3 or TRBV12-4 with TRBJ1-2; D might be TRBD1 (6 bases). The receptor comes from a human donor with acute or convalescent COVID-19. The donor label of this sample is uncertain. Written as DNA, the CDR3 is TGTGCCAGCAGTTTCAACCGGGGGGCTGGCTACACCTTC. Translation gives CASSFNRGAGYTF.